This T cell receptor beta chain was retrieved from a study of T cells in Graves' hyperthyroidism and ophthalmopathy. Researchers amplified the TCR beta CDR3 regions from RNA transcripts. The HTBI primer set served for first-round RT-PCR of the TCR CDR3. TCRdb used MiXCR to reprocess the multiplex PCR reads, holding one entry per CDR3 protein. This sample carries 480,000 or so distinct CDR3 sequences, approximately 15% of them seen once, and the ten largest clones take 15% to 20%. CDR1 and CDR2 (germline): LNHDA, SQIVND (reference sequence). The CDR3 is made up of 16 amino acids. Germline trimming cut 7 bases from V and 2 bases from J; bases unmatched to any gene: 11.

The sequenced sample was blood. The chain joins TRBV19 to TRBJ2-1, with TRBD2 matching 7 bases. This sequence originates from a young woman with Graves' hyperthyroidism. The CDR3: CASTPLAGETYNEQFF. In nucleotides, the CDR3 is TGTGCCAGTACCCCTCTTGCGGGAGAGACCTACAATGAGCAGTTCTTC.